This entry concerns a single TCR beta chain. The record originates from a study of blood T cell repertoires in COVID-19. At the level of the study: In each case, the material was cDNA or gDNA derived from T cells, B-cell-depleted T cells, or PBMCs.

The repertoire was sequenced with immunoSEQ multiplex PCR; TCRdb's copy has only in-frame clones and lacks some. Here the sample spans 300,000 to 350,000 clones, 85% to 90% being singletons. The clonotype originates from a young woman with COVID-19, enrolled during active disease. Sequences were obtained from peripheral blood.

The CDR3 DNA follows: TGTGCCAGCAGTTTAAGGAGTGGCAATCAGCCCCAGCATTTT. Amino acid sequence: CASSLRSGNQPQHF. This chain uses TRBV27 with TRBJ1-5; D unclear. This CDR3 is built from 14 residues. V shed 2 bases and J shed 2 bases, with 7 bases lying between them. Germline CDR1 MNHEY, CDR2 SMNVEV (reference sequence).